The 25 T cell receptor beta chains presented below share a single source sample, sequenced in a study of technical replicates of blood from a handful of donors (dated by TCRdb to about 2017). Libraries were built with the immunoSEQ multiplex PCR assay. TCRdb stores this immuneACCESS table with in-frame sequences only. Part of the clones is absent; in the studies checked, under half of the shortfall reflects unresolved V genes, and no reason is known for the rest. The sample table records tens of thousands of clones; about 89% of these occur just once. The ten largest clones capture roughly 0.27% of the sample. Sequenced input: T cells isolated from PBMCs. Receptors originate from a human donor in good health.

For the CDR3, the DNA is TGTGCCAGCAGCTTCAGACTAGCGGTAGCCAAAAACATTCAGTACTTC. This translates into CASSFRLAVAKNIQYF. The chain has TRBV7-2 and TRBJ2-4; 9 bases are shared with TRBD2. Germline lookup yields CDR1 SGHTA and CDR2 FQGNSA. The CDR3 spans 16 residues. The junction had 3 bases not matched to a gene; V was cut back by 3 bases and J by 0 bases.

The rearrangement links TRBV10-3 to TRBJ2-1; TRBD2 matches 7 bases. V lost 3 bases, J lost 8 bases, and 4 bases stayed unmatched. Germline CDR1 and CDR2: ENHRY and SYGVKD. This CDR3 has 13 residues. The CDR3 sequence: CAISEREGYEQFF. The CDR3 coding sequence is TGTGCCATCAGTGAAAGGGAGGGATATGAGCAGTTCTTC.

The chain couples TRBV9 to TRBJ2-5; D may be TRBD1 (6 bases). CDR3 length equals 18 residues. Germline V gene lookup returns CDR1 SGDLS and CDR2 YYNGEE. V lost 2 bases and J 5 bases, leaving 25 bases between the germline ends. CDR3 region: CASSVTRADRDDRETQYF. CDR3 coding DNA: TGTGCCAGCAGCGTGACTCGGGCGGATAGGGACGACAGGGAGACCCAGTACTTC.

This clone has only one observation. V is TRBV7-7 and J is TRBJ2-2, with D tentatively TRBD1 (5 bases). The CDR3 loop spans 17 amino acids. The V end lost 0 bases, the J end lost 4 bases, and 15 bases lay between the germline ends. Germline CDR1 reads SSHAT; CDR2 reads FNYEAQ (reference sequence). The CDR3 region is CASSLAQAPVITGELFF. CDR3 in DNA: TGTGCCAGCAGCTTAGCACAGGCCCCTGTTATCACCGGGGAGCTGTTTTTT.

The chain joins TRBV18 to TRBJ2-2; perhaps TRBD2 as D (6 bases). Deletions cut 0 bases from V and 5 bases from J, with 13 bases between. CDR1 and CDR2 (germline): KGHSH, LQKENI. There are 16 residues in the CDR3. CDR3 amino acids: CASSPPVGGDTGELFF. As DNA, the CDR3 is TGTGCCAGCTCACCACCGGTAGGAGGGGATACCGGGGAGCTGTTTTTT.

The genes are TRBV19 and TRBJ2-3; 7 bases agree with TRBD2. This CDR3 comprises 14 residues. V lost 4 bases, J lost 4 bases, and 5 bases stayed unmatched. Looked up from germline, CDR1 is LNHDA and CDR2 is SQIVND (reference sequence). The CDR3 region has the DNA TGTGCCAGTAGTAGCGGGAGCGGTGCAGATACGCAGTATTTT. This gives the protein CASSSGSGADTQYF.

The chain uses TRBV7-2 and TRBJ2-4; 8 positions agree with TRBD1. Trimming at V came to 0 bases and at J to 2 bases, leaving 3 bases not matched to a gene. This CDR3 contains 16 residues. Germline lookup yields CDR1 SGHTA and CDR2 FQGNSA. CDR3 nucleotide sequence: TGTGCCAGCAGCTTAGCCCAGGGGGCTCCCAAAAACATTCAGTACTTC. Its protein is CASSLAQGAPKNIQYF.

This clone was detected only once. The V call is TRBV19, the J call TRBJ2-5; tentatively, D is TRBD2 (6 bases). Germline CDR1 and CDR2: LNHDA and SQIVND (reference sequence). The V and J ends lost 6 bases and 2 bases respectively, with 10 bases between them. CDR3 length: 13 amino acids. The CDR3 bases are TGTGCCAGTAGACTGGGGACTCAAGAGACCCAGTACTTC. This gives the protein CASRLGTQETQYF.

CDR3 loop: CASSVGLAPSYEQYF. In DNA form, the CDR3 reads TGTGCCAGCAGCGTAGGACTAGCCCCATCCTACGAGCAGTACTTC. The V and J genes are TRBV9 and TRBJ2-7; TRBD2 matches 7 bases. CDR3 size: 15 residues. Losses at the gene ends were 0 bases for V and 1 base for J; bases not matched to a gene: 4. The germline CDR1 and CDR2 sequences are SGDLS and YYNGEE.

This clone was observed a single time. The chain couples TRBV2 to TRBJ2-3, with TRBD2 matching over 8 bases. The V gene end was trimmed by 5 bases and the J gene end by 3 bases; junction bases not matched to a gene: 4. CDR1 SNHLY and CDR2 FYNNEI come from the germline V gene. CDR3 length: 14 amino acids. The CDR3 nucleotides are TGTGCCAGCAGTTTCGCTAGCGGGACAGATACGCAGTATTTT. Encoded protein: CASSFASGTDTQYF.

The rearrangement links TRBV6-5 to TRBJ1-2; D perhaps matches TRBD1 (6 bases). This CDR3 is built from 16 residues. With 3 bases removed from V and 0 bases from J, the gap between germline ends came to 14 bases. Germline V gene data show CDR1 as MNHEY and CDR2 as SVGAGI. CDR3 sequence reads: CASSYMNGGPNYGYTF. CDR3 DNA sequence: TGTGCCAGCAGTTATATGAATGGGGGCCCTAACTATGGCTACACCTTC.

The chain uses TRBV4-1 and TRBJ2-5, with D possibly matching TRBD2 (6 bases). Trimming cost V 4 bases and J 5 bases, with 14 bases left between them. Looked up from germline, CDR1 is MGHRA and CDR2 is YSYEKL. The CDR3 is 14 amino acids. Written as DNA, the CDR3 is TGCGCCAGCAGCCCCCGACTAGGTCTGGAGACCCAGTACTTC. The encoded protein is CASSPRLGLETQYF.

This chain links TRBV9 with TRBJ2-7, with 7 bases fitting TRBD1. The CDR3 is made up of 14 amino acids. CDR1 is SGDLS, CDR2 YYNGEE, per germline. The V and J ends lost 0 bases and 2 bases, in that order; junction bases with no gene match: 2. CDR3 amino acids: CASSVETGTYEQYF. CDR3 nucleotide sequence: TGTGCCAGCAGCGTAGAGACAGGGACCTACGAGCAGTACTTC.

The CDR3 loop reads CASRFRDRGYEQYF. The DNA of the CDR3 is TGTGCCAGTAGGTTCCGGGACAGGGGATACGAGCAGTACTTC. V is TRBV19 and J is TRBJ2-7; 10 nucleotides match TRBD1. CDR1 is LNHDA, CDR2 SQIVND, per germline (reference sequence). The CDR3 has 14 residues. V was pared by 6 bases and J by 4 bases, with 6 bases of the junction left unmatched.

The chain joins TRBV9 to TRBJ1-2; D not certain. The CDR3 extends over 14 amino acids. Germline V gene lookup returns CDR1 SGDLS and CDR2 YYNGEE. V was shortened by 2 bases and J by 3 bases, with 11 bases between the two germline ends. The CDR3 bases are TGTGCCAGCAGCGTCCACGGCGAGGACTATGGCTACACCTTC. It specifies CASSVHGEDYGYTF.

The rearrangement uses TRBV9 and TRBJ1-5, with TRBD1 as a possible D gene (6 bases). CDR3 length: 17 residues. In germline, CDR1 is SGDLS, CDR2 YYNGEE. The ends were cut back, 4 bases at V and 0 bases at J, with 17 bases in the middle. The CDR3 region has the DNA TGTGCCAGCAGCATCGGATCAGGGGAGTATAGCAATCAGCCCCAGCATTTT. It translates to CASSIGSGEYSNQPQHF.

V and J are TRBV15 and TRBJ2-7; 8 bases align to TRBD1. V was pared by 9 bases and J by 1 base, with 14 bases of the junction left unmatched. Per the germline V gene, CDR1 is LNHNV and CDR2 is YYDKDF (reference sequence). CDR3 size: 16 residues. The CDR3 region is CATLVGVWTGSYEQYF. In nucleotides, the CDR3 is TGTGCCACACTCGTGGGGGTATGGACAGGGTCCTACGAGCAGTACTTC.

V and J are TRBV6-6 and TRBJ2-3; 8 nucleotides agree with TRBD2. The CDR3 runs 14 residues. Germline CDR1 and CDR2: MNHNY and SVGAGI (reference sequence). V shed 5 bases and J 4 bases; nucleotides not matched to a gene: 5. DNA of the CDR3: TGTGCCAGCAGTCCCGGGGGGGGAGCAGATACGCAGTATTTT. It translates to CASSPGGGADTQYF.

CDR3 nucleotides: TGTGCCAGCAGACGACAGGGGGCTGCTGGAAACACCATATATTTT. It codes for CASRRQGAAGNTIYF. This sequence joins TRBV6-6 and TRBJ1-3; 10 nucleotides line up with TRBD1. Germline V gene lookup returns CDR1 MNHNY and CDR2 SVGAGI (reference sequence). V lost 6 bases, J lost 2 bases, and 4 bases stayed unmatched. CDR3 length: 15 amino acids.

The CDR3, as DNA: TGTGCCAGTAGCAAGGGGGGGAATGAGCAGTTCTTC. Protein product: CASSKGGNEQFF. V and J are TRBV19 and TRBJ2-1; perhaps TRBD2 as D (7 bases). The CDR3 has 12 amino acids. In germline, CDR1 is LNHDA, CDR2 SQIVND (reference sequence). V dropped 6 bases and J dropped 7 bases, with 10 bases sitting between them.

The J gene is TRBJ2-1, the V gene TRBV5-4, with D maybe TRBD2 (5 bases). V was cut by 1 base and J by 0 bases, with 14 bases left in between. The CDR3 loop spans 17 amino acids. Germline CDR1 reads SGHNT; CDR2 reads YYREEE (reference sequence). CDR3: CASSLLGRVDSYNEQFF. The DNA for the CDR3 is TGTGCCAGCAGCTTGTTAGGGCGGGTCGACTCCTACAATGAGCAGTTCTTC.

This clone was seen only a few times. The chain couples TRBV5-1 to TRBJ1-1, with a tentative D call TRBD1 (5 bases). Trimming removed 2 bases at V and 5 bases at J, with 13 bases between. Germline values: CDR1 SGHRS, CDR2 YFSETQ. The CDR3 extends over 14 amino acids. This CDR3 reads CASSFGGRMTEAFF. CDR3 nucleotide sequence: TGCGCCAGCAGCTTTGGGGGGAGGATGACTGAAGCTTTCTTT.

The chain links TRBV5-1 to TRBJ2-5, with TRBD2 matching over 12 bases. Germline assignment: CDR1 SGHRS and CDR2 YFSETQ. V lost 4 bases to trimming and J lost 2 bases; unmatched junction nucleotides: 6. This CDR3 is built from 16 residues. The CDR3 here is CASSKGTSGPQETQYF. In DNA form, the CDR3 reads TGCGCCAGCAGCAAAGGGACTAGCGGGCCGCAAGAGACCCAGTACTTC.

The V call is TRBV18, the J call TRBJ2-4, with TRBD1 as a possible D gene (5 bases). This CDR3 comprises 15 residues. Looked up from germline, CDR1 is KGHSH and CDR2 is LQKENI. Trimming took 3 bases from V and 2 from J, leaving 11 bases between them. CDR3 DNA sequence: TGTGCCAGCTCACCTTTTCAGGGTTCCAAAAACATTCAGTACTTC. Encoded protein: CASSPFQGSKNIQYF.

In this sample, this clone turned up a few times. The chain recombines TRBV2 with TRBJ1-6, with 8 positions matching TRBD1. With 2 bases clipped from V and 7 bases from J, the junction kept 4 bases outside the gene matches. Germline V lookup: CDR1 SNHLY, CDR2 FYNNEI. The CDR3 is 15 amino acids. The CDR3 DNA follows: TGTGCCAGCAGTGAACCCGACAGGGGCAATTCACCCCTCCACTTT. Encoded protein: CASSEPDRGNSPLHF.